Listed here are 31 T cell receptor beta chains from one sample, sequenced in a study of blood T cell repertoires in COVID-19. Assay: immunoSEQ multiplex PCR; the TCRdb copy retains only in-frame clones and omits some. This table has about 160,000 clones, less than 85% appearing once. Sequenced sample: peripheral blood. The receptors stem from a woman aged 40 to 50 with COVID-19, enrolled during active disease.

V and J are TRBV5-1 and TRBJ2-6, with 11 bases lining up with TRBD1. The V and J ends lost 4 bases and 3 bases, in that order; junction bases with no gene match: 6. The CDR3 has 17 residues. The germline V gene encodes CDR1 SGHRS and CDR2 YFSETQ. CDR3 DNA: TGCGCCAGCAGCATAGGACAGGGGGCAGGTGGGGCCAACGTCCTGACTTTC. Encoded protein: CASSIGQGAGGANVLTF.

This chain joins TRBV9 and TRBJ2-1; 7 bases line up with TRBD2. J lost 0 bases, V lost 4 bases, and 16 bases had no gene match. This CDR3 is 19 amino acids long. Germline V lookup: CDR1 SGDLS, CDR2 YYNGEE. The DNA of the CDR3 is TGTGCCAGCAGCAGGATCCCCCCACTAGCGCCGAGCTCCTACAATGAGCAGTTCTTC. Translation: CASSRIPPLAPSSYNEQFF.

The CDR3 protein is CASSGDRVGNSPLHF. As DNA, the CDR3 is TGTGCCAGCAGCGGGGACAGGGTTGGCAATTCACCCCTCCACTTT. The chain is built from TRBV9 and TRBJ1-6, with 9 bases aligning to TRBD1. Germline CDR1 SGDLS, CDR2 YYNGEE. V shed 3 bases, J shed 7 bases, and the junction held 5 bases outside the gene matches. This CDR3 spans 15 amino acids.

There are a few counts of this clone. The rearrangement uses TRBV9 and TRBJ1-4; 8 bases are a match to TRBD1. V lost 7 bases to trimming and J lost 3 bases; unmatched junction nucleotides: 5. The CDR3 covers 14 residues. CDR1 SGDLS and CDR2 YYNGEE come from the germline V gene. Here the CDR3 DNA reads TGTGCCAGCGGACCGGGACAGGCTAATGAAAAACTGTTTTTT. Translating gives CASGPGQANEKLFF.

This clone has a single count. The chain uses TRBV2 and TRBJ2-1; D uncertain. Germline CDR1 reads SNHLY; CDR2 reads FYNNEI. V was shortened by 6 bases and J by 5 bases, with 8 bases between the two germline ends. This CDR3 region has 12 residues. The CDR3 reads CASRNRDNEQFF. The CDR3 DNA follows: TGTGCCAGCAGAAACCGGGACAATGAGCAGTTCTTC.

This clone was seen only once. V and J are TRBV6-5 and TRBJ1-3; perhaps TRBD1 as D (6 bases). Between the trimmed V and J ends, which lost 7 bases and 5 bases, there was a span of 12 bases. The germline V gene encodes CDR1 MNHEY and CDR2 SVGAGI. The CDR3 totals 13 residues. CDR3 protein: CASTTGPRNTIYF. CDR3 coding DNA: TGTGCCAGCACGACAGGCCCTAGAAACACCATATATTTT.

The rearrangement uses TRBV7-9 and TRBJ1-1; the D gene is possibly TRBD1 (5 bases). Trimming removed 5 bases at V and 5 bases at J, with 15 bases between. The CDR3 sequence is 14 residues long. Germline loops: CDR1 SEHNR, CDR2 FQNEAQ (reference sequence). The CDR3, as DNA: TGTGCCAGCAGCCCCGGGCGGGGGGAGACTGAAGCTTTCTTT. Protein product: CASSPGRGETEAFF.

This chain uses TRBV3-1 (or the pseudogene TRBV3-2) with TRBJ1-6; D gene uncertain. Trimming shortened V by 3 bases and J by 6 bases, and 12 bases separated the two germline ends. The germline V gene has CDR1 LGHDT and CDR2 YNNKEL (reference sequence). This CDR3 has 15 residues. CDR3 DNA: TGTGCCAGCAGCCACCGGAGGGAGGGTAATTCACCCCTCCACTTT. It is translated as CASSHRREGNSPLHF.

The genes are TRBV7-9 and TRBJ1-1; 8 nucleotides align to TRBD1. With 5 bases clipped from V and 6 bases from J, the junction kept 11 bases outside the gene matches. This CDR3 contains 15 residues. Germline CDR1 and CDR2: SEHNR and FQNEAQ (reference sequence). The chain's CDR3 is CASSPDRGRGPEAFF. The CDR3 nucleotides are TGTGCCAGCAGCCCAGACAGGGGCAGGGGGCCTGAAGCTTTCTTT.

The chain employs TRBV2 and TRBJ2-1; 12 nucleotides align to TRBD2. This CDR3 contains 16 residues. J lost 4 bases, V lost 2 bases, and 3 bases had no gene match. In germline, CDR1 is SNHLY, CDR2 FYNNEI. The CDR3 spells CASSELAGGKYNEQFF. The CDR3 DNA reads as TGTGCCAGCAGTGAACTAGCGGGGGGGAAATACAATGAGCAGTTCTTC.

The chain recombines TRBV19 with TRBJ1-5; TRBD1 matches 7 bases. The CDR3 sequence is 15 residues long. CDR1 and CDR2 (germline): LNHDA, SQIVND (reference sequence). Trimming cost V 8 bases and J 6 bases; bases outside gene matches: 13. DNA for the CDR3: TGTGCCAGTCGGGGGCCCCAGGGGGTAGGTCAGCCCCAGCATTTT. The encoded protein is CASRGPQGVGQPQHF. The variable domain in full, completed from reference TRBV19 and TRBJ1-5, reads DGGITQSPKYLFRKEGQNVTLSCEQNLNHDAMYWYRQDPGQGLRLIYYSQIVNDFQKGDIAEGYSVSREKKESFPLTVTSAQKNPTAFYLCASRGPQGVGQPQHFGDGTRLSIL.

This clone was detected once. This chain uses TRBV12-3 or TRBV12-4 with TRBJ2-1; D is unclear. The CDR3 consists of 13 residues. Trimming took 3 bases from V and 9 from J, leaving 12 bases between them. As DNA, the CDR3 is TGTGCCAGCAGTTTGTCTTCGAGTCCTGAGCAGTTCTTC. Translation: CASSLSSSPEQFF.

This chain connects TRBV30 to TRBJ1-5; no firm D call. V was shortened by 1 base and J by 4 bases, with 5 bases between the two germline ends. The germline V gene has CDR1 GTSNPN and CDR2 SVGIG (reference sequence). The CDR3 sequence is 12 residues long. Here the CDR3 reads CAWSDTNQPQHF. The CDR3 nucleotides are TGTGCCTGGAGTGACACGAATCAGCCCCAGCATTTT.

The V call is TRBV14, the J call TRBJ1-1, with 8 bases that match TRBD1. With 4 bases clipped from V and 1 base from J, the junction kept 8 bases outside the gene matches. The V gene's germline CDR1 is SGHDN and CDR2 FVKESK. This CDR3 is 16 amino acids long. The CDR3 loop reads CASSPRQGMKNTEAFF. The CDR3 region has the DNA TGTGCCAGCAGCCCTCGACAGGGGATGAAGAACACTGAAGCTTTCTTT.

This clone was recorded once. The rearrangement uses TRBV4-1 and TRBJ2-5, with D possibly TRBD1 on 6 matching bases. Germline CDR1 is MGHRA and CDR2 is YSYEKL. The ends were cut back, 0 bases at V and 1 base at J, with 12 bases in the middle. This CDR3 is 16 amino acids long. CDR3 in DNA: TGCGCCAGCAGCCAAGACCTAAGACAGGCCCAAGAGACCCAGTACTTC. Translated: CASSQDLRQAQETQYF.

This clone has only one observation. The chain uses TRBV2 and TRBJ2-2; 11 positions agree with TRBD2. Losses at the gene ends were 6 bases for V and 6 bases for J; bases not matched to a gene: 6. The CDR3 is 15 amino acids. The germline gives CDR1 SNHLY, CDR2 FYNNEI. This CDR3 is CASSRLAGTAGELFF. In DNA form, the CDR3 reads TGTGCCAGCAGCCGACTAGCGGGGACTGCCGGGGAGCTGTTTTTT.

This clone appeared once. V is TRBV6-5 and J is TRBJ1-1; tentative D call: TRBD1 (6 bases). CDR3 length: 13 amino acids. Germline CDR1 reads MNHEY; CDR2 reads SVGAGI. Trimming removed 2 bases from V and 10 bases from J, with 14 bases in between. CDR3 region: CASSYEQGRRAFF. The CDR3 DNA reads as TGTGCCAGCAGTTACGAGCAGGGGCGGAGAGCTTTCTTT.

This clone was detected a few times. This chain links TRBV15 with TRBJ2-7; 9 nucleotides line up with TRBD1. The CDR3 runs to 16 residues. Germline trimming cut 0 bases from V and 5 bases from J; bases unmatched to any gene: 8. Germline V lookup: CDR1 LNHNV, CDR2 YYDKDF (reference sequence). This CDR3 is CATSRDRTRDRDEQYF. The CDR3, as DNA: TGTGCCACCAGCAGAGATCGCACTAGGGACAGGGACGAGCAGTACTTC.

The rearrangement links TRBV25-1 to TRBJ1-2; 7 bases are shared with TRBD1. The CDR3 consists of 14 residues. Germline V gene lookup returns CDR1 MGHDK and CDR2 SYGVNS. J gave up 1 base and V 10 bases, and 9 bases lay outside the gene matches. The CDR3 protein is CATRRDSLNYGYTF. For the CDR3, the DNA is TGTGCCACCCGGAGGGACAGCCTTAACTATGGCTACACCTTC.

The V call is TRBV6-1, the J call TRBJ2-5; 11 bases agree with TRBD2. This CDR3 has 14 amino acids. Germline CDR1 MNHNS, CDR2 SASEGT. V was pared by 3 bases and J by 4 bases, with 1 base of the junction left unmatched. The CDR3 loop reads CASSEGTSGETQYF. The CDR3 region has the DNA TGTGCCAGCAGTGAGGGGACTAGCGGAGAGACCCAGTACTTC.

The V call is TRBV29-1, the J call TRBJ1-1; 8 nucleotides match TRBD1. This CDR3 has 13 residues. With 7 bases clipped from V and 3 bases from J, the junction kept 7 bases outside the gene matches. Germline CDR1 SQVTM, CDR2 ANQGSEA. CDR3 bases: TGCAGCGCGACTCAGGGGGCGGACACTGAAGCTTTCTTT. It translates to CSATQGADTEAFF.

The rearrangement uses TRBV6-4 and TRBJ2-1; 8 positions match TRBD1. The CDR3 sequence is 15 residues long. J gave up 1 base and V 2 bases, and 1 base lay outside the gene matches. CDR1 and CDR2 from the germline V gene are MRHNA and SNTAGT. CDR3 coding DNA: TGTGCCAGCAGTGACGGGACAGGATCCTACAATGAGCAGTTCTTC. As protein: CASSDGTGSYNEQFF.

The V gene is TRBV5-1, the J gene TRBJ2-1; TRBD2 aligns across 11 bases. The CDR3 has 17 residues. Losses at the gene ends were 4 bases for V and 6 bases for J; bases not matched to a gene: 12. Per the germline V gene, CDR1 is SGHRS and CDR2 is YFSETQ. Written as DNA, the CDR3 is TGCGCCAGCAGCCCAGCACCGACCGGGACTAGCGGCAATGAGCAGTTCTTC. Its protein product is CASSPAPTGTSGNEQFF.

The rearrangement joins TRBV7-6 to TRBJ2-2; TRBD2 matches at 13 bases. The J segment lost 1 base and the V segment lost 8 bases, leaving 10 bases of the junction unmatched. Germline CDR1 reads SGHVS; CDR2 reads FNYEAQ. The CDR3 runs to 18 residues. CDR3 loop: CASHISGTSGKNTGELFF. CDR3 coding DNA: TGTGCCAGCCACATTAGTGGGACTAGCGGGAAGAACACCGGGGAGCTGTTTTTT.

The V call is TRBV12-3 or TRBV12-4, the J call TRBJ1-1, with a possible D match to TRBD1 (6 bases). With 5 bases removed from V and 3 bases from J, the gap between germline ends came to 10 bases. The CDR3 runs to 13 residues. CDR3 coding DNA: TGTGCCAGCAGTGGTCAGGGGTACACTGAAGCTTTCTTT. Its translation is CASSGQGYTEAFF.

The chain couples TRBV30 to TRBJ1-3, with 9 bases aligning to TRBD1. This CDR3 has 14 residues. The junction had 4 bases not matched to a gene; V was cut back by 3 bases and J by 4 bases. From germline, CDR1 is GTSNPN and CDR2 SVGIG (reference sequence). The CDR3 nucleotides read TGTGCCTGGAGGACAGGGGGTGGCGGAAACACCATATATTTT. Its translation is CAWRTGGGGNTIYF.

V gene TRBV18 combines with J gene TRBJ2-1; 8 bases line up with TRBD2. The CDR3 sequence is 16 residues long. Losses at the gene ends were 6 bases for V and 2 bases for J; bases not matched to a gene: 9. Per the germline V gene, CDR1 is KGHSH and CDR2 is LQKENI. The CDR3 DNA reads as TGTGCCAGCTCGCTTCAGGCAGCGGGAGCCTACAATGAGCAGTTCTTC. It codes for CASSLQAAGAYNEQFF.

This clone occurred once. V and J are TRBV19 and TRBJ2-7; 8 bases match TRBD2. In germline, CDR1 is LNHDA, CDR2 SQIVND (reference sequence). J was trimmed by 4 bases and V by 2 bases; bases with no gene match: 4. CDR3 length: 14 amino acids. The CDR3 bases are TGTGCCAGTAGTATATCGGGACTAGGTTACGAGCAGTACTTC. Its protein is CASSISGLGYEQYF.

This chain uses TRBV9 with TRBJ2-1; 8 positions match TRBD2. Germline CDR1 SGDLS, CDR2 YYNGEE. This CDR3 is built from 13 residues. V dropped 4 bases and J dropped 5; count of bases not matched to a gene: 2. The CDR3 protein is CASSFSGDNEQFF. The CDR3 nucleotides read TGTGCCAGCAGCTTTAGCGGGGACAATGAGCAGTTCTTC.

This chain connects TRBV6-2 or TRBV6-3 to TRBJ1-2; maybe TRBD1 (6 bases). The germline V and J ends were trimmed by 2 bases and 2 bases, with 15 bases remaining between them. The germline V gene has CDR1 MNHEY and CDR2 SVGEGT. The length of the CDR3 is 16 residues. The CDR3 loop reads CASSYLPGESNYGYTF. The CDR3, as DNA: TGTGCCAGCAGTTACCTTCCAGGGGAGTCGAACTATGGCTACACCTTC.

The chain is built from TRBV15 and TRBJ1-2; a weak D match, TRBD1 (5 bases). Germline V CDR1 and CDR2: LNHNV, YYDKDF (reference sequence). The CDR3 runs to 13 residues. Trimming pared 0 bases from V and 4 bases from J, leaving 6 bases between. CDR3 in DNA: TGTGCCACCAGCAGAGACAGGGTCTATGGCTACACCTTC. It specifies CATSRDRVYGYTF. The full variable domain, completed using reference TRBV15 and TRBJ1-2, is DAMVIQNPRYQVTQFGKPVTLSCSQTLNHNVMYWYQQKSSQAPKLLFHYYDKDFNNEADTPDNFQSRRPNTSFCFLDIRSPGLGDTAMYLCATSRDRVYGYTFGSGTRLTVV.